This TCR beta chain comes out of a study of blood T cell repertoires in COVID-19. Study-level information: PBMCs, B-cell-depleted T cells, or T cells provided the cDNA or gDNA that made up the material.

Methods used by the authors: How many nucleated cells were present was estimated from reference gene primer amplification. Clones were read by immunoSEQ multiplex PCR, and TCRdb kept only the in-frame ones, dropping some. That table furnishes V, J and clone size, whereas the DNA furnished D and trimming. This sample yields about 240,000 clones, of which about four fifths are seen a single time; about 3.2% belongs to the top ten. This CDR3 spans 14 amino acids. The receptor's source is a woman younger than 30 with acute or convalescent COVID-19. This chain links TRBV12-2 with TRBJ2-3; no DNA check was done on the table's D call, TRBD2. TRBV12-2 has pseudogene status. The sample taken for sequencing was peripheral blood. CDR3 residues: CASRLRETTDTQYF. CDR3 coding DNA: TGTGCAAGTCGCTTACGGGAGACGACAGATACGCAGTATTTT.